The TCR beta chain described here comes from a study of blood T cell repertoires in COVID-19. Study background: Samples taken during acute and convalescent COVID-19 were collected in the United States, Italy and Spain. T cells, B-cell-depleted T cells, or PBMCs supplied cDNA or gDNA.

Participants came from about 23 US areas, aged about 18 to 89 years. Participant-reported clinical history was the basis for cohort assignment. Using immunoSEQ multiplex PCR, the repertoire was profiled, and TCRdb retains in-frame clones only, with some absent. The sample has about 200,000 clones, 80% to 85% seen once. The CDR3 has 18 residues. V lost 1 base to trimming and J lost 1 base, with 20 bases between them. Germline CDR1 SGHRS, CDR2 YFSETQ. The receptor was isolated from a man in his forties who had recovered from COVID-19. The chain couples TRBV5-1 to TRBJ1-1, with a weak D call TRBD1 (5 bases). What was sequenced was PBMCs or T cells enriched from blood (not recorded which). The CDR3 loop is CASSLQPLGPRSNTEAFF. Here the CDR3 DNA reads TGCGCCAGCAGCTTGCAACCGCTGGGGCCCAGATCGAACACTGAAGCTTTCTTT.